This entry features one T cell receptor (beta chain) sequence. The record originates from a study of CD8+ T cells in alopecia areata. Treatment: oral pan-JAK inhibitor, 5-10 mg twice daily. Extracted from the samples, RNA was reverse transcribed into cDNA to serve as the sequencing template. This table comes from immunoSEQ multiplex PCR, and its TCRdb copy is limited to in-frame clones, with some not included. The table has under 250,000 clones, approximately 57% seen once; the top ten hold 1.5% to 2%. CDR3 length: 14 residues. Trimming took 7 bases from V and 4 from J; bases not matched to a gene: 10. The germline V gene has CDR1 SQVTM and CDR2 ANQGSEA.

Sequenced material: CD4+ T cells sorted from blood, taken at week 4, from a patient treated with tofacitinib. This sequence originates from a human donor with alopecia areata. This sequence joins TRBV29-1 and TRBJ1-2; TRBD1 matches 9 bases. CDR3 sequence (DNA): TGCAGCGGGTCTATGGGACAGGGTGGCTATGGCTACACCTTC. Protein sequence: CSGSMGQGGYGYTF.